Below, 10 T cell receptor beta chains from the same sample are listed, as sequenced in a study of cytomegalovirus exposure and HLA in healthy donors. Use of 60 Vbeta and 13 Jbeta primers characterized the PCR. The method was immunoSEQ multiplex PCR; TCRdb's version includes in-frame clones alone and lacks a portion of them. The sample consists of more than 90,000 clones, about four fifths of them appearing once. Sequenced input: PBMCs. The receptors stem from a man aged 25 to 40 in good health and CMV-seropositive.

The CDR3 is CASSLVGGKDDTEAFF. The CDR3 bases are TGTGCCAGCAGCTTAGTTGGAGGGAAGGACGACACTGAAGCTTTCTTT. The chain is built from TRBV7-8 and TRBJ1-1; D gene ambiguous. Germline CDR1 reads SGHVS; CDR2 reads FQNEAQ. V shed 1 base and J shed 3 bases, with 15 bases lying between them. This CDR3 is built from 16 residues.

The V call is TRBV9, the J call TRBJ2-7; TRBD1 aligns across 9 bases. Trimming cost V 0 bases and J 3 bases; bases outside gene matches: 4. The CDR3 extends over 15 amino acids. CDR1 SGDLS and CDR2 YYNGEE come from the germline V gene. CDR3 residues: CASSVAGQGLYEQYF. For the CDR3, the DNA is TGTGCCAGCAGCGTAGCGGGACAGGGACTCTACGAGCAGTACTTC.

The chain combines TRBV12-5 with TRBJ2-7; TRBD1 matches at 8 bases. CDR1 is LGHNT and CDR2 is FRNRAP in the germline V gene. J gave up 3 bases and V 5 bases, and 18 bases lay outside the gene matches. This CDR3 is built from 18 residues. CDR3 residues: CASGPCEGPLGQGYEQYV. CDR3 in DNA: TGTGCTAGTGGTCCTTGTGAGGGGCCCCTTGGACAGGGCTACGAGCAGTACGTC.

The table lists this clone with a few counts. Here the CDR3 reads CASSLSTGGVPEAFF. The CDR3 DNA is TGCGCCAGCAGCTTGAGCACAGGCGGGGTCCCTGAAGCTTTCTTT. This chain joins TRBV5-1 and TRBJ1-1; perhaps TRBD1 as D (5 bases). The CDR3 is 15 amino acids. V shed 1 base and J shed 6 bases, with 16 bases lying between them. Germline V gene sequence: CDR1 SGHRS, CDR2 YFSETQ.

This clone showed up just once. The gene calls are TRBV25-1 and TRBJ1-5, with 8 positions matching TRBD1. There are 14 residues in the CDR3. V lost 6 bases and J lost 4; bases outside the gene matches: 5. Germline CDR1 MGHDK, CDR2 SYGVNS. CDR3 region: CASSVTGGNQPQHF. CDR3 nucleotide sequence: TGTGCCAGCAGCGTAACAGGGGGGAATCAGCCCCAGCATTTT.

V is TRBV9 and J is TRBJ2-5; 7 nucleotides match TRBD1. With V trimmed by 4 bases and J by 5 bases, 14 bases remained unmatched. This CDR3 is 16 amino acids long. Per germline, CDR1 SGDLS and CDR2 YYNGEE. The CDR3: CASSLRQGVARETQYF. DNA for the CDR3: TGTGCCAGCAGCCTTCGACAGGGTGTAGCGCGGGAGACCCAGTACTTC. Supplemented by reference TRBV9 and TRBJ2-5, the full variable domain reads DSGVTQTPKHLITATGQRVTLRCSPRSGDLSVYWYQQSLDQGLQFLIQYYNGEERAKGNILERFSAQQFPDLHSELNLSSLELGDSALYFCASSLRQGVARETQYFGPGTRLLVL.

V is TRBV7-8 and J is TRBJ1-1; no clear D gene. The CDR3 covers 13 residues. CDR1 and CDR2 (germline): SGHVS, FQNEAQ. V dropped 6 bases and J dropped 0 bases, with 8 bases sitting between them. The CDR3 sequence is CASRSSLNTEAFF. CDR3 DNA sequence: TGTGCCAGCAGGTCCTCTCTGAACACTGAAGCTTTCTTT.

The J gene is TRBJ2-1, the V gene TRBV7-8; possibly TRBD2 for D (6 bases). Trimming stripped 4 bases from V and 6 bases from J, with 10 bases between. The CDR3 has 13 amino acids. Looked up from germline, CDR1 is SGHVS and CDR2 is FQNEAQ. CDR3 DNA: TGTGCCAGCAGCTCGGGACTGTTCAATGAGCAGTTCTTC. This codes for CASSSGLFNEQFF.

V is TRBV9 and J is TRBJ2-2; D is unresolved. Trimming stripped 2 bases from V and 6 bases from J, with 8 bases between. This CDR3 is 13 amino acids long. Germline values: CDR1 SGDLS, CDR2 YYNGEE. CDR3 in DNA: TGTGCCAGCAGCGTTAAAGCGTCCGGGGAGCTGTTTTTT. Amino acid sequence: CASSVKASGELFF.

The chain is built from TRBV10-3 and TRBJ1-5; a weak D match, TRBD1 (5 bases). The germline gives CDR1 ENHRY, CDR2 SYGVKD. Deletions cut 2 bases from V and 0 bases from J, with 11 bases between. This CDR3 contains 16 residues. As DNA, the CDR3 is TGTGCCATCAGTGAGCGTGTGACAGATAGCAATCAGCCCCAGCATTTT. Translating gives CAISERVTDSNQPQHF.